The 9 T cell receptor beta chains reported below all come from one sample, sequenced in a study of T cell changes during pregnancy in multiple sclerosis. The repertoire was sequenced with immunoSEQ multiplex PCR; TCRdb's copy has only in-frame clones and lacks some. The repertoire has some 60,000 clones, less than 95% of them found once; the top ten carry approximately 5.8%. The material sequenced was peripheral blood, taken in the third trimester of pregnancy. Every receptor here comes from a female donor in good health, enrolled as a control in a pregnancy study.

Only one count was recorded for this clone. The chain carries TRBV28 and TRBJ2-2; 9 nucleotides line up with TRBD2. V lost 7 bases and J lost 6; bases outside the gene matches: 15. Germline-derived CDR1 and CDR2 are MDHEN and SYDVKM. This CDR3 contains 17 residues. The CDR3 bases are TGTGCCAGCACGGGCCTAGCGGGGACCTGGGGACCCGGGGAGCTGTTTTTT. Translating gives CASTGLAGTWGPGELFF. Variable domain in full (rest from reference TRBV28 and TRBJ2-2): DVKVTQSSRYLVKRTGEKVFLECVQDMDHENMFWYRQDPGLGLRLIYFSYDVKMKEKGDIPEGYSVSREKKERFSLILESASTNQTSMYLCASTGLAGTWGPGELFFGEGSRLTVL.

This sequence joins TRBV11-2 and TRBJ2-1; tentatively, D is TRBD2 (5 bases). Germline assignment: CDR1 SGHAT and CDR2 FQNNGV. The ends were cut back, 4 bases at V and 10 bases at J, with 11 bases in the middle. This CDR3 is 12 amino acids long. The chain's CDR3 is CASSSSGSEQFF. CDR3 nucleotide sequence: TGTGCCAGCAGCTCGAGCGGATCGGAGCAGTTCTTC.

The chain is built from TRBV19 and TRBJ2-7; TRBD1 matches 9 bases. The V gene end was trimmed by 3 bases and the J gene end by 0 bases; junction bases not matched to a gene: 3. This CDR3 has 15 amino acids. Germline CDR1 reads LNHDA; CDR2 reads SQIVND (reference sequence). The CDR3: CASSMETGGSYEQYF. The DNA for the CDR3 is TGTGCCAGTAGTATGGAGACAGGGGGCTCCTACGAGCAGTACTTC.

The chain employs TRBV11-2 and TRBJ2-2; no definite D call. Germline values: CDR1 SGHAT, CDR2 FQNNGV. CDR3 length: 15 amino acids. V shed 2 bases and J shed 4 bases, with 11 bases lying between them. CDR3 in DNA: TGTGCCAGCAGCTTACGGGTAGGAGCCACCGGGGAGCTGTTTTTT. Translating gives CASSLRVGATGELFF.

The sample holds one count of this clone. The genes are TRBV7-9 and TRBJ2-1, with D uncertain. Trimming took off 1 base at V and 9 bases at J, with 7 bases between the two ends. Germline CDR1 is SEHNR and CDR2 is FQNEAQ (reference sequence). The CDR3 spans 12 residues. CDR3 sequence reads: CASSLEAGEQFF. CDR3 nucleotide sequence: TGTGCCAGCAGCTTAGAAGCAGGTGAGCAGTTCTTC.

V gene TRBV14 combines with J gene TRBJ2-3; no clear D. Germline V gives CDR1 SGHDN, CDR2 FVKESK. Trimming took 0 bases from V and 6 from J, leaving 7 bases between them. There are 13 residues in the CDR3. This CDR3 is CASSQDKSDTQYF. In DNA, the CDR3 is TGTGCCAGCAGCCAAGATAAATCTGATACGCAGTATTTT.

The V and J genes are TRBV6-5 and TRBJ2-5, with D uncertain. CDR1 is MNHEY, CDR2 SVGAGI, per germline. V dropped 6 bases and J dropped 5 bases, with 7 bases sitting between them. This CDR3 contains 11 residues. The CDR3 spells CASRSRETQYF. The CDR3 DNA follows: TGTGCCAGCAGGTCCCGGGAGACCCAGTACTTC.

The J gene is TRBJ1-3, the V gene TRBV14; the match to TRBD1 covers 7 bases. J was trimmed by 0 bases and V by 3 bases; bases with no gene match: 2. This CDR3 spans 15 amino acids. Germline CDR1 and CDR2: SGHDN and FVKESK. DNA of the CDR3: TGTGCCAGCAGCCACCGACAGGGCTCTGGAAACACCATATATTTT. Translated: CASSHRQGSGNTIYF.

The CDR3 is CASTLLTGFGPRGTQYF. DNA of the CDR3: TGTGCCAGCACCTTGCTGACCGGGTTTGGCCCCCGGGGGACCCAGTACTTC. The J gene is TRBJ2-5, the V gene TRBV7-2; D possibly corresponds to TRBD2 (5 bases). Trimming shortened V by 7 bases and J by 7 bases, and 28 bases separated the two germline ends. CDR1 and CDR2 from the germline V gene are SGHTA and FQGNSA. This CDR3 has 17 residues.